What follows are 10 T cell receptor beta chains derived from one specimen sequenced in a study of T-cell memory formation after mild COVID-19. One entry per CDR3 protein, called by TCRdb with MiXCR from the 5' RACE reads. The table shows about 400,000 distinct CDR3 sequences, with about a quarter occurring only once. Sequenced material: PBMCs or a T cell subset sorted from them (not recorded which). These receptor sequences come from an adult woman who had mild COVID-19 (a few samples of this study predate the infection). Cell type and time point are not known.

This clonotype was detected only a few times. The rearrangement joins TRBV5-1 to TRBJ2-5, with a possible D match to TRBD2 (6 bases). The CDR3 consists of 16 residues. The V end was cut by 4 bases, the J end by 4 bases, with 20 bases between. The germline V gene has CDR1 SGHRS and CDR2 YFSETQ. CDR3 nucleotides: TGCGCCAGCAGCGTTGAGGAGGGGATCTGGGGAGAGACCCAGTACTTC. The encoded protein is CASSVEEGIWGETQYF.

This chain connects TRBV12-3 or TRBV12-4 to TRBJ1-2; maybe TRBD1 (5 bases). V was pared by 1 base and J by 10 bases, with 7 bases between. The CDR3 sequence is 11 residues long. CDR3 loop: CASSLGGDYTF. The CDR3 bases are TGTGCCAGCAGTTTAGGAGGGGACTACACCTTC.

This chain joins TRBV6-2 or TRBV6-3 and TRBJ2-7, with 7 bases identical to TRBD2. CDR1 and CDR2 (germline): MNHEY, SVGEGT. Trimming cost V 2 bases and J 3 bases; bases outside gene matches: 1. The CDR3 contains 13 residues. The CDR3 nucleotides read TGTGCCAGCAGTTACGAGCGGGACTACGAGCAGTACTTC. Amino acids: CASSYERDYEQYF.

This chain joins TRBV13 and TRBJ2-7, with D possibly matching TRBD1 (5 bases). Germline V gene data show CDR1 as PRHDT and CDR2 as FYEKMQ (reference sequence). Trimming cost V 3 bases and J 3 bases, with 21 bases left between them. The CDR3 sequence is 17 residues long. CDR3 sequence reads: CASSLARRAPTSYEQYF. The CDR3 nucleotides read TGTGCCAGCAGCTTGGCCCGCAGGGCCCCCACCAGCTACGAGCAGTACTTC.

Concerning this clonotype: Relative to the germline gene, one junction end is altered; a read error may explain this. V usage is TRBV27 and J usage is TRBJ1-2; D gene uncertain. Germline V lookup: CDR1 MNHEY, CDR2 SMNVEV (reference sequence). This CDR3 has 15 residues. CDR3 DNA: TGTGCCAGCAGTTTATGGGCCCCGCCGGTCGATGGCCACACCTTC. This translates into CASSLWAPPVDGHTF.

This clonotype was observed a single time. This rearrangement joins TRBV7-6 to TRBJ2-7, with 9 bases identical to TRBD1. The CDR3 covers 19 residues. Trimming at V came to 1 base and at J to 4 bases, leaving 17 bases not matched to a gene. Germline V gives CDR1 SGHVS, CDR2 FNYEAQ. The CDR3 spells CASSLGTGVDSGRRYEQYF. As DNA, the CDR3 is TGTGCCAGCAGCTTAGGGACAGGGGTTGATAGCGGTAGGCGGTACGAGCAGTACTTC. Filled out from reference TRBV7-6 and TRBJ2-7, the complete variable domain reads GAGVSQSPRYKVTKRGQDVALRCDPISGHVSLYWYRQALGQGPEFLTYFNYEAQQDKSGLPNDRFSAERPEGSISTLTIQRTEQRDSAMYRCASSLGTGVDSGRRYEQYFGPGTRLTVT.

The chain carries TRBV9 and TRBJ2-6; the D is unclear. The V gene lost 4 bases and the J gene lost 2 bases, with 13 bases spanning the gap. CDR1 and CDR2 (germline): SGDLS, YYNGEE. The CDR3 runs to 16 residues. The CDR3 nucleotides read TGTGCCAGCAGCCCCCGTGAGGCTGCTGGGGCCAACGTCCTGACTTTC. This sequence encodes CASSPREAAGANVLTF.

The CDR3 is CSVDAFTSGGSNEQFF. The CDR3 bases are TGCAGCGTTGACGCCTTCACTAGCGGGGGGTCCAATGAGCAGTTCTTC. The gene calls are TRBV29-1 and TRBJ2-1; the match to TRBD2 covers 12 bases. Trimming cost V 3 bases and J 6 bases; bases outside gene matches: 9. Germline V CDR1 and CDR2: SQVTM, ANQGSEA. The CDR3 runs 16 residues.

This clonotype was seen more than once but under ten times. The chain links TRBV20-1 to TRBJ2-2; D perhaps matches TRBD1 (6 bases). CDR1 is DFQATT, CDR2 SNEGSKA, per germline (reference sequence). V gave up 4 bases and J gave up 2 bases, with 14 bases separating them. The CDR3 has 15 residues. The chain's CDR3 is CSATLPGQNTGELFF. The CDR3 DNA reads TGCAGTGCTACATTGCCGGGACAAAACACCGGGGAGCTGTTTTTT.

The chain combines TRBV9 with TRBJ2-7; 7 nucleotides line up with TRBD2. The germline gives CDR1 SGDLS, CDR2 YYNGEE. The CDR3 loop spans 15 amino acids. Trimming at V came to 0 bases and at J to 2 bases, leaving 5 bases not matched to a gene. The CDR3 protein is CASSVGPGGTYEQYF. In nucleotides, the CDR3 is TGTGCCAGCAGCGTAGGACCGGGGGGAACCTACGAGCAGTACTTC.